What follows is one T cell receptor beta chain and its context. This specimen belongs to a study of blood T cell repertoires in COVID-19. TCRdb's table, derived via immunoSEQ multiplex PCR, lists solely in-frame clones and lacks some. Altogether under 450,000 clones are present, around four fifths being singletons, with the ten largest covering approximately 5%. The sequence derives from a woman between 50 and 59 years old who had recovered from COVID-19. Sequenced input: PBMCs or T cells enriched from blood (not recorded which).

CDR3: CASSQRAGGLQETQYF. In DNA form, the CDR3 reads TGTGCCAGCAGCCAACGAGCGGGGGGGCTTCAAGAGACCCAGTACTTC. The rearrangement links TRBV3-1 (or the pseudogene TRBV3-2) to TRBJ2-5; 10 nucleotides agree with TRBD2. This CDR3 is 16 amino acids long. CDR1 LGHDT and CDR2 YNNKEL come from the germline V gene (reference sequence). With V trimmed by 2 bases and J by 2 bases, 5 bases remained unmatched.